Detailed here is one TCR beta chain. Sequencing used immunoSEQ multiplex PCR; TCRdb keeps in-frame clones, though not all of them. The sample consists of over 150,000 clones, about 68% of them appearing once. This entry belongs to a study of shared clonotypes between healthy human individuals. Looked up from germline, CDR1 is SGHRS and CDR2 is YFSETQ. The CDR3 has 15 amino acids. V dropped 4 bases and J dropped 2; count of bases not matched to a gene: 9. Sequences were obtained from memory CD4+ T cells sorted from blood. Subset noted: CD45RA-negative fraction. The chain carries TRBV5-1 and TRBJ2-7; 7 bases map to TRBD2. The source of this sequence is a man aged 25-45 years in good health. The CDR3 coding sequence is TGCGCCAGCAGCGCGGGGGATTTTACCGCCTACGAGCAGTACTTC. Its translation is CASSAGDFTAYEQYF.